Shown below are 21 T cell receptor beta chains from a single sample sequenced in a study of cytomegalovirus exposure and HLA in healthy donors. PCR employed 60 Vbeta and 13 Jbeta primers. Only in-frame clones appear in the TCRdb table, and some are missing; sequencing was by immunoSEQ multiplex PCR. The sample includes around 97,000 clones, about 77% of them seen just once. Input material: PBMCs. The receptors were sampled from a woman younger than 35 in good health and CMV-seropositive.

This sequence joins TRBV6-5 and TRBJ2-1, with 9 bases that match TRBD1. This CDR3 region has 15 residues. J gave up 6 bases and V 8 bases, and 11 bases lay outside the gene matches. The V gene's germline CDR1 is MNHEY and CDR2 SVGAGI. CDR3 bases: TGTGCCAGCGGAAGGGGACAGGGAATCGGCAATGAGCAGTTCTTC. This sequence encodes CASGRGQGIGNEQFF.

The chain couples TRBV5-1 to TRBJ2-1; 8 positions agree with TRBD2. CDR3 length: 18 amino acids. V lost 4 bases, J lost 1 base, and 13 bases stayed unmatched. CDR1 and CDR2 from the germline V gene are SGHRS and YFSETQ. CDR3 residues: CASSRAGERIGSYNEQFF. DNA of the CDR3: TGCGCCAGCAGCCGAGCGGGAGAACGAATAGGATCCTACAATGAGCAGTTCTTC.

CDR3 amino acids: CASSVLTTRAEAFF. The CDR3 nucleotides read TGTGCCAGTAGTGTACTCACGACACGAGCTGAAGCTTTCTTT. The chain links TRBV19 to TRBJ1-1; D is uncertain. V lost 5 bases and J 6 bases, leaving 16 bases between the germline ends. The CDR3 length is 14 residues. Germline lookup yields CDR1 LNHDA and CDR2 SQIVND (reference sequence).

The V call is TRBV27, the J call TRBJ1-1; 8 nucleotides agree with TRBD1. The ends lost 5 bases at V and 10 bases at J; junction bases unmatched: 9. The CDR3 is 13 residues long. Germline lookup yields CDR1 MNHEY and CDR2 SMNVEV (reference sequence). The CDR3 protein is CASSQQGGSRAFF. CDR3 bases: TGTGCCAGCAGTCAACAGGGGGGCAGTAGAGCTTTCTTT.

The CDR3 sequence is CASSFQVFDYGYTF. The CDR3 DNA follows: TGTGCCAGCAGCTTCCAGGTGTTTGACTATGGCTACACCTTC. The chain uses TRBV7-9 and TRBJ1-2; D unclear. In germline, CDR1 is SEHNR, CDR2 FQNEAQ (reference sequence). The CDR3 runs 14 residues. V was cut by 3 bases and J by 3 bases, with 11 bases left in between.

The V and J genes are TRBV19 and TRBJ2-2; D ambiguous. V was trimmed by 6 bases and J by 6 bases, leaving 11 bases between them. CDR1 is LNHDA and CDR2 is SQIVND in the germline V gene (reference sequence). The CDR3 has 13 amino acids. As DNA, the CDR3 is TGTGCCAGTAGCACCGTTACAGCCGGGGAGCTGTTTTTT. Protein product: CASSTVTAGELFF.

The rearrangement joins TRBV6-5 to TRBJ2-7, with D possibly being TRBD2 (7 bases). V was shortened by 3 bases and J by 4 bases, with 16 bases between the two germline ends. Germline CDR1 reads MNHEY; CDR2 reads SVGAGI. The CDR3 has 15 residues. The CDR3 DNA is TGTGCCAGCAGTTATGAAGCAGGGAGGGGGTACGAGCAGTACTTC. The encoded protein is CASSYEAGRGYEQYF.

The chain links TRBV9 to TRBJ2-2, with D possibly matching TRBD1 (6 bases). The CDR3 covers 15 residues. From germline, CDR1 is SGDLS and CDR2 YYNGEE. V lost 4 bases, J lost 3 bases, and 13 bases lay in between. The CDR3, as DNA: TGTGCCAGCAGCCCCTATCAGGGGTACACCGGGGAGCTGTTTTTT. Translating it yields CASSPYQGYTGELFF.

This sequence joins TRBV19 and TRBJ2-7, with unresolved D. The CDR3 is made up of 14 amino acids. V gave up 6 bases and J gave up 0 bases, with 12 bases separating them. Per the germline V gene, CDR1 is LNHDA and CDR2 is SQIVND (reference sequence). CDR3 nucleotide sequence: TGTGCCAGTAGCCCTGCGGCCATCTCCTACGAGCAGTACTTC. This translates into CASSPAAISYEQYF.

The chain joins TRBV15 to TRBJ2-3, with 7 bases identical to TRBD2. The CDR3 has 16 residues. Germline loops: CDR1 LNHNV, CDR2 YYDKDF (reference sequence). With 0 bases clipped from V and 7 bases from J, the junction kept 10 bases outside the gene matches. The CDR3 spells CATSREREGRWNTQYF. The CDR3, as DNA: TGTGCCACCAGCAGAGAGAGGGAGGGGAGGTGGAATACGCAGTATTTT.

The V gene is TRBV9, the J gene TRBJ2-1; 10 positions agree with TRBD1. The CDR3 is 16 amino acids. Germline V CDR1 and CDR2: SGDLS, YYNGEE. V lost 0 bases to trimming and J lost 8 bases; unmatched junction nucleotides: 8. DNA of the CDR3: TGTGCCAGCAGCGTAGCTGGGGGACAGGGGAGAGATGAGCAGTTCTTC. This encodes CASSVAGGQGRDEQFF.

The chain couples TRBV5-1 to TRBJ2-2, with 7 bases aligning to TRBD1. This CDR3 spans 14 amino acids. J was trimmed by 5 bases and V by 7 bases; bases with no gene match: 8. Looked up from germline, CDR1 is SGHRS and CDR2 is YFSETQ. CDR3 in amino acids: CASQVTGSTGELFF. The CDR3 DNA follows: TGCGCCAGCCAAGTGACAGGGTCGACCGGGGAGCTGTTTTTT.

CDR3 protein: CASGPIGQGAIQPQHF. CDR3 nucleotide sequence: TGTGCTAGTGGTCCCATTGGACAGGGGGCGATTCAGCCCCAGCATTTT. The chain carries TRBV12-5 and TRBJ1-5; 11 nucleotides align to TRBD1. Germline CDR1 and CDR2: LGHNT and FRNRAP. This CDR3 is built from 16 residues. The V gene end was trimmed by 5 bases and the J gene end by 6 bases; junction bases not matched to a gene: 9.

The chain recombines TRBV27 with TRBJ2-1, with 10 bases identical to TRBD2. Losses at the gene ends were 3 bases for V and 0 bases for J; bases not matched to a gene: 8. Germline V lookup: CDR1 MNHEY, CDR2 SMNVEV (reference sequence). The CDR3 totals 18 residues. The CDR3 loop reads CASSFVSGGLRSYNEQFF. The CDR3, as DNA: TGTGCCAGCAGTTTCGTTAGCGGGGGGCTCCGCTCCTACAATGAGCAGTTCTTC.

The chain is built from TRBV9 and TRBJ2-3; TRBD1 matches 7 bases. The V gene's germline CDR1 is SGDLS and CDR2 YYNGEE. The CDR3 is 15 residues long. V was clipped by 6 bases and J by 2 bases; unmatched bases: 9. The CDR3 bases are TGTGCCAGCAACCTTTTCGGACAGGACACAGATACGCAGTATTTT. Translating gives CASNLFGQDTDTQYF.

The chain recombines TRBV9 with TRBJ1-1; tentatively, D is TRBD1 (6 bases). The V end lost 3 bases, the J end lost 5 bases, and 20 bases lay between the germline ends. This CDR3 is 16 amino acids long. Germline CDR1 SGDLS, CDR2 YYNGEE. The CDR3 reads CASSASYRVRETEAFF. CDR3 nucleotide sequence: TGTGCCAGCAGCGCCTCCTACAGGGTGAGAGAGACTGAAGCTTTCTTT.

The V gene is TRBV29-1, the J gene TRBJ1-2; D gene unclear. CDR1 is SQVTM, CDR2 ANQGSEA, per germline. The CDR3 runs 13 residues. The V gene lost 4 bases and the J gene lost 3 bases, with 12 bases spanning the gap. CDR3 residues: CSVVSPLDYGYTF. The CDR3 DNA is TGCAGCGTTGTAAGCCCCCTGGACTATGGCTACACCTTC.

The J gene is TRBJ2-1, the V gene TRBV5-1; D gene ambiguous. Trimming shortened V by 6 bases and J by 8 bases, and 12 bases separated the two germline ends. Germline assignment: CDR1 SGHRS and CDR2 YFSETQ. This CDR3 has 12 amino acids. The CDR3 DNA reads TGCGCCAGCATGAGTAGCCCAGATGAGCAGTTCTTC. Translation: CASMSSPDEQFF.

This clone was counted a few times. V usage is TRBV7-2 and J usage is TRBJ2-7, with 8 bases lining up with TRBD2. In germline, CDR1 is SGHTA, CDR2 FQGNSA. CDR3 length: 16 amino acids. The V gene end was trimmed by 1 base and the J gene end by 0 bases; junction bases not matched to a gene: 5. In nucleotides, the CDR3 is TGTGCCAGCAGCTTAGTCCCTAGCGGGTTCTCCTACGAGCAGTACTTC. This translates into CASSLVPSGFSYEQYF.

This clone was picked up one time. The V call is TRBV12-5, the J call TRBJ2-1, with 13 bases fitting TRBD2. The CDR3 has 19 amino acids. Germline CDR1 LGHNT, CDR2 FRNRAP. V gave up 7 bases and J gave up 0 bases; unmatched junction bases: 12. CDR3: CASAPTSGRSFSSYNEQFF. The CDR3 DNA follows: TGTGCTAGTGCCCCGACTAGCGGGAGGTCATTTAGCTCCTACAATGAGCAGTTCTTC.

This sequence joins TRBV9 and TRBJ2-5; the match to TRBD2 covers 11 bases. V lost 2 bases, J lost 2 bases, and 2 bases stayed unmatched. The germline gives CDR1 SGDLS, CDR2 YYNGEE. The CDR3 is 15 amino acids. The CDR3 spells CASSVASGRQETQYF. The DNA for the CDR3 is TGTGCCAGCAGCGTGGCTAGCGGGAGGCAAGAGACCCAGTACTTC.